This TCR beta chain came from a study of T-cell memory formation after mild COVID-19. TCRdb re-derived calls from the 5' RACE reads in MiXCR, one entry per CDR3 protein. The sample carries some 300,000 distinct CDR3 sequences, approximately 22% recorded once. Overall study results and limits: Cross-reactive memory seemingly joined, as some responding clones were found in pre-infection memory.

In its sample, this clonotype was seen a few times. Its antigen is undetermined. Losses at the gene ends were 3 bases for V and 0 bases for J; bases not matched to a gene: 20. Germline V gene lookup returns CDR1 MGHRA and CDR2 YSYEKL. This CDR3 is built from 21 residues. Sequencing was carried out using PBMCs or a T cell subset sorted from them (not recorded which). The sequence derives from a man younger than 35 who had mild COVID-19 (a few samples of this study predate the infection). Cell type and time point are not known. The V gene is TRBV4-1, the J gene TRBJ2-1; 7 nucleotides match TRBD2. The DNA of the CDR3 is TGCGCCAGCAGCCACCGAGTTCTAGATCGTGCGCGGGGGATCTCCTACAATGAGCAGTTCTTC. It specifies CASSHRVLDRARGISYNEQFF.